This TCR beta chain derives from a study of post-analysis software for immune sequencing data. For the study at large: Relapsing-remitting, secondary progressive and progressive-relapsing multiple sclerosis were all included among the disease courses.

Trimming took 8 bases from V and 0 from J; bases not matched to a gene: 7. CDR3 length equals 15 residues. The germline CDR1 and CDR2 sequences are ENHRY and SYGVKD. General study points: Compared with controls, patients showed significantly lower normalized Chao1 diversity. TRBV5-6, TRBV5-1 and TRBV20-1 were among roughly five TRBV segments more frequent in patients than controls.

This clonotype showed up many times. Antigen specificity is unknown. Every TCR beta cDNA library bore unique molecular identifiers. Via MiXCR, TCRdb re-called the PCR reads, giving one row per CDR3 protein. Among 250,000 to 300,000 distinct CDR3 sequences listed, roughly a third were seen once. The specimen was blood. The source of this sequence is a girl aged 10 to 17 with multiple sclerosis. The V gene is TRBV10-3, the J gene TRBJ1-5, with 7 bases that match TRBD1. This CDR3 is CAISGQEYSNQPQHF. In nucleotides, the CDR3 is TGTGCCATCTCCGGACAGGAATATAGCAATCAGCCCCAGCATTTT.